This T cell receptor (beta chain) was observed in a study of vaccination and CD4 T cells after COVID-19. Sequencing of cultured CD4+ T cell DNA used the Oncomine TCR Beta short-read assay. MiXCR was run by TCRdb on the PCR reads, yielding one entry per CDR3 protein. Of 15,000 to 20,000 distinct CDR3 sequences listed, 45% to 55% are singletons. As for this clonotype: Its antigen is not known.

Treatment described: roughly 10-day PBMC culture with coronavirus spike peptide pools or control peptides (ViraFEST assay). CDR3 length: 13 amino acids. The ends were cut back, 4 bases at V and 0 bases at J, with 3 bases in the middle. CDR1 is ENHRY and CDR2 is SYGVKD in the germline V gene. The V and J genes are TRBV10-3 and TRBJ1-4; the D is unclear. This clonotype was sampled from a human donor who had recovered from COVID-19. The sequenced sample consisted of CD4+ T cells from blood, cultured in vitro. This chain's CDR3 is CAISVATNEKLFF. Written as DNA, the CDR3 is TGTGCCATCAGTGTTGCAACTAATGAAAAACTGTTTTTT.